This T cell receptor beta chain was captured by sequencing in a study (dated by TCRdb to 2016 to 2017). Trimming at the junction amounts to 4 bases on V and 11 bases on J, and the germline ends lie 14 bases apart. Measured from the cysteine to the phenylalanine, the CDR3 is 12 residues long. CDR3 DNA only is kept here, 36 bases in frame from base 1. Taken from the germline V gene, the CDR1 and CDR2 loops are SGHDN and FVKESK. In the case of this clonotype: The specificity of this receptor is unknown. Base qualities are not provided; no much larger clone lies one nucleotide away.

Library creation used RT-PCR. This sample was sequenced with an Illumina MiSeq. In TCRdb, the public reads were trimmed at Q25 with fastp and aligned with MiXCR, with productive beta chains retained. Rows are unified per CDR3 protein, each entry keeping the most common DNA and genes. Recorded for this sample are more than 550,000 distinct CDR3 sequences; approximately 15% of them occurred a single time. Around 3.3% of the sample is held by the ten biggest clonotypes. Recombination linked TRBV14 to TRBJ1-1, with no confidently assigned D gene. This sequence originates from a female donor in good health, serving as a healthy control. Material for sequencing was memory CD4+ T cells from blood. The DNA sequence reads TGTGCCAGCAGCCCAAGTCTGGGCAGGGCTTTCTTT. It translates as CASSPSLGRAFF.